Following are 2 T cell receptor beta chains from one sample sequenced in a study of neurological immune-mediated disorders. TCRdb reanalysed the 5' RACE reads using MiXCR and keeps one entry per CDR3 protein. The table includes about 41,000 distinct CDR3 sequences, 10% to 15% detected once. The specimen sequenced was PBMCs. These receptors were obtained from a female donor in good health.

This clonotype was detected many times. The rearrangement uses TRBV20-1 and TRBJ2-1, with 7 bases matching TRBD2. J lost 2 bases, V lost 1 base, and 5 bases had no gene match. Germline CDR1 and CDR2: DFQATT and SNEGSKA (reference sequence). This CDR3 is built from 15 residues. The CDR3 bases are TGCAGTGCTAGAGTGGGGGGAGGGCCCTACAATGAGCAGTTCTTC. Translating it yields CSARVGGGPYNEQFF.

This clonotype occurred many times. This sequence joins TRBV27 and TRBJ2-7, with 7 bases fitting TRBD2. J lost 0 bases, V lost 4 bases, and 6 bases had no gene match. This CDR3 is 15 amino acids long. CDR1 is MNHEY and CDR2 is SMNVEV in the germline V gene (reference sequence). Here the CDR3 reads CASSSRLALSYEQYF. CDR3 coding DNA: TGTGCCAGCAGTTCCAGACTAGCTCTCTCCTACGAGCAGTACTTC.